This entry is about one TCR beta chain. This clonotype came up a few times. No cognate antigen has been identified for it. Base qualities are not at hand, and no much larger clone is one base apart. This record comes from a study of blood T cells in healthy people across ages (dated by TCRdb to about 2015). Turning to the overall study: In model experiments, roughly one uniquely barcoded TCR beta cDNA molecule per two T cells was captured by template switching. Using the same blood draw, the study looked at two additional independent replicas of 1 million unique cDNA reads for two donors, one aged 18 to 29 and the other aged 80 or older. To track age-related changes in TCR beta repertoire diversity, the study relied on deep sequencing normalized with unique cDNA molecular identifiers. To avoid experimental bias, donors of different ages were distributed randomly across sequencing lanes. Four age groups were formed from the donors: young (average 16 years), middle-aged (approximately 40), aged (under 70) and long-lived (around 82). What the research found in general, with its limitations: Since profiling was done on bulk unsorted PBMCs, naive and antigen-experienced compartments could not be conclusively compared. Observed TCR beta diversity correlated strongly with the percentage of naive T cells measured by flow cytometry. The CMV infection status of donors was not known, potentially confounding age-related changes in expanded clonotypes. The long-lived group showed more naive CD4+ T cells, fewer expanded clones and increased TCR diversity than the aged group, suggesting age selection. Total diversity estimates from one million sequenced T cells were considered lower bounds and underestimates. As age increased, observed TCR beta diversity per million T cells dropped in a roughly linear way, and a significant reduction was already evident by age about 40.

The roughly 39 donors, aged 6 to 90 years, were systemically healthy Caucasian individuals from Russia. Each donor gave about 9.7 milliliters of peripheral blood, drawn into EDTA-treated Vacutainer tubes. Ficoll-Paque density-gradient centrifugation was used to isolate PBMCs, with at least 6.5 million per sample. Trizol reagent was used to extract total RNA from the PBMCs, yielding at least 5 micrograms per sample. For every donor, an aliquot of PBMCs went through flow cytometry to measure the percentages of naive CD45RAhigh/CD27high T cells. Library preparation was by 5' RACE. The run used an Illumina HiSeq 2500. A second 7 to 11 cycle PCR used a sample-barcoded 5' primer and a J-beta primer mix. Each TCR beta cDNA molecule received a unique molecular identifier from a template-switch 5' adaptor carrying 12 random nucleotides. At least 2.5 million CDR3-containing paired-end reads were obtained from each sample. First-strand cDNA synthesis was performed from all RNA using the Mint cDNA synthesis kit, with priming by a TRBC-specific oligonucleotide. All cDNA was treated with uracil-DNA glycosylase and then went through a first 18-cycle PCR with the universal primers M1SS and BC2_uni_R. On the authors' methods: For normalization, 1 million high-quality reads, each with a distinct molecular identifier, were randomly selected from each sample. Instead of being binned into consensus sequences, reads with shared molecular identifiers were discarded. MiTCR, set to a Q25 quality threshold and the strictest error-elimination algorithm, was used for CDR3 identification, clonotype clustering and error correction. Lower-bound total TCR beta diversity was estimated with a nonparametric unseen species model using Euler transformation. The public reads were quality trimmed at Q25 with fastp and then assembled into clones with MiXCR by TCRdb, keeping productive beta chains. Each record represents a unique CDR3 protein, reported with the most common genes and DNA among its rows. Clone size and V and J calls follow TCRdb, not the original study. This sample holds over 950,000 distinct CDR3 sequences; 35% to 40% were observed only once. The top ten clonotypes cover 10% to 15% of the sample.

This clonotype was sampled from a man aged 18 to 29 in good health. Sequenced: blood.

The encoded CDR3 is CASGSRPDVGYTF. The nucleotide sequence is TGTGCTAGTGGTTCCAGGCCAGACGTCGGCTACACCTTC. The rearrangement combines TRBV12-5 with TRBJ1-2, with no reliable assignment of the D segment. From cysteine to phenylalanine, the CDR3 is 13 amino acids long. Here the CDR3 DNA is all that survives: 39 bases in frame from base 1. The germline V gene yields LGHNT for CDR1 and FRNRAP for CDR2. Trimming costs V 4 bases and J 8 bases, and their ends lie 14 bases apart. This CDR3, with the reference TRBV12-5 and TRBJ1-2 proteins standing in past its ends, gives the full variable domain DARVTQTPRHKVTEMGQEVTMRCQPILGHNTVFWYRQTMMQGLELLAYFRNRAPLDDSGMPKDRFSAEMPDATLATLKIQPSEPRDSAVYFCASGSRPDVGYTFGSGTRLTVV.